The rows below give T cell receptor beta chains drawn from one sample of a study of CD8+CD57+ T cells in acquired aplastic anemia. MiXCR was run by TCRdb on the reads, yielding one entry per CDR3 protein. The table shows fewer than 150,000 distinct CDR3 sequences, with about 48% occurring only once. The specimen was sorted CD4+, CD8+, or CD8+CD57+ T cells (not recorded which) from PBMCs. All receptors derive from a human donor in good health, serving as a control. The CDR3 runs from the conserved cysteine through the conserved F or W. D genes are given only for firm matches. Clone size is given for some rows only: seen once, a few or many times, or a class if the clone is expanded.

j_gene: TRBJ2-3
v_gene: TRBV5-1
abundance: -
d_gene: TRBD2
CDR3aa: CASSAGLAGAFSTDTQYF
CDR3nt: TGCGCCAGCAGCGCAGGACTAGCGGGCGCCTTTAGCACAGATACGCAGTATTTT

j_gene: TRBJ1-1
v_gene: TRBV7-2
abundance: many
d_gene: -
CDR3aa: CASSDYSGEEAFF
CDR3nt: TGTGCCAGCAGCGACTATTCGGGGGAGGAAGCTTTCTTT

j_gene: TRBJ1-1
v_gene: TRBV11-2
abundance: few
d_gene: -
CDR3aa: CASSRDAGDLNTEALF
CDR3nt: TGTGCCAGCAGCCGCGACGCAGGGGATTTGAACACTGAAGCTCTCTTT

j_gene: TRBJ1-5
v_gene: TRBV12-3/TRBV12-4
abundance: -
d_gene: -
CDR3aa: CASSFVLGSGNQPQHF
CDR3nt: TGTGCCAGCAGTTTTGTTTTGGGGTCGGGCAATCAGCCCCAGCATTTT

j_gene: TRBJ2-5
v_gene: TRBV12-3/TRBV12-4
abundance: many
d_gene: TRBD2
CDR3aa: CASSPTSGETQYF
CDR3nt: TGTGCCAGCAGCCCGACTAGCGGGGAGACCCAGTACTTC

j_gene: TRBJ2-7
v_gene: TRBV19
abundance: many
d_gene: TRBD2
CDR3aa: CATRTTGTSATYEQYF
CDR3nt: TGTGCCACTAGAACCACCGGGACTAGCGCTACCTACGAGCAGTACTTC

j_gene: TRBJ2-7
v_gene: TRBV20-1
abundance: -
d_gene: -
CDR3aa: CSARDLGSYEQYF
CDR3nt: TGCAGTGCTAGAGATCTGGGGTCCTACGAGCAGTACTTC

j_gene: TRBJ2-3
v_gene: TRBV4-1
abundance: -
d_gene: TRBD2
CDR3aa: CASSQAGLAGGKGTDTQYF
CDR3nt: TGCGCCAGCAGCCAAGCGGGACTAGCGGGGGGGAAGGGCACAGATACGCAGTATTTT

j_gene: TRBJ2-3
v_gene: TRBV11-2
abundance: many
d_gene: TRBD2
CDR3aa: CASRSLAGYTDTQYF
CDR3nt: TGTGCCAGCAGATCCCTAGCGGGGTACACAGATACGCAGTATTTT

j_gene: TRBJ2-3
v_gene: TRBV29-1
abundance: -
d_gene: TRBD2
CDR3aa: CSVGGGGIDTQYF
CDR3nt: TGCAGCGTTGGCGGGGGGGGTATTGATACGCAGTATTTT

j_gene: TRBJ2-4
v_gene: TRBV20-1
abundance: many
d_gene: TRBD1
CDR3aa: CSARTGAGKNIQYF
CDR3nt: TGCAGTGCGAGGACAGGGGCTGGGAAAAACATTCAGTACTTC

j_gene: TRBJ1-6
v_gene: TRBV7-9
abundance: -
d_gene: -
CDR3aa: CASSLDRTSSPLHF
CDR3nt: TGTGCCAGCAGCTTAGATCGGACATCATCACCCCTCCACTTT

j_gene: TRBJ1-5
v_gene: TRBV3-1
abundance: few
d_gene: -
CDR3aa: CASSPRGFQHSNQPQHF
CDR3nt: TGTGCCAGCAGCCCTCGGGGGTTCCAGCATAGCAATCAGCCCCAGCATTTT

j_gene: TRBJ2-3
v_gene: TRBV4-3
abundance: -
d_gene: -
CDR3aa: CASSPTGDTQYF
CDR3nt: TGCGCCAGCAGCCCAACCGGAGATACGCAGTATTTT

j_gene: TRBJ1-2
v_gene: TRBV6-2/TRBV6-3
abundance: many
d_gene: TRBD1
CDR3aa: CASSTGGSANYGYTF
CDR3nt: TGTGCCAGCAGTACAGGGGGCTCAGCTAACTATGGCTACACCTTC

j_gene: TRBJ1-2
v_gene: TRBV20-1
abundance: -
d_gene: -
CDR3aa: CSARPLAGTRGGYTF
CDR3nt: TGCAGTGCTAGACCTCTGGCCGGAACGCGGGGTGGCTACACCTTC

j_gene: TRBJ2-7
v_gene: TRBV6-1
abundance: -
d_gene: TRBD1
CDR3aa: CASGFFGTGGFEQYF
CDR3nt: TGTGCCAGCGGCTTTTTCGGGACAGGGGGTTTCGAGCAGTACTTC

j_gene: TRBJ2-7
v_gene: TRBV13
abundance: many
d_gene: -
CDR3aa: CASSSSQGSRRQYF
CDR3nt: TGTGCCAGCAGCTCCTCTCAGGGGTCACGACGGCAGTACTTC